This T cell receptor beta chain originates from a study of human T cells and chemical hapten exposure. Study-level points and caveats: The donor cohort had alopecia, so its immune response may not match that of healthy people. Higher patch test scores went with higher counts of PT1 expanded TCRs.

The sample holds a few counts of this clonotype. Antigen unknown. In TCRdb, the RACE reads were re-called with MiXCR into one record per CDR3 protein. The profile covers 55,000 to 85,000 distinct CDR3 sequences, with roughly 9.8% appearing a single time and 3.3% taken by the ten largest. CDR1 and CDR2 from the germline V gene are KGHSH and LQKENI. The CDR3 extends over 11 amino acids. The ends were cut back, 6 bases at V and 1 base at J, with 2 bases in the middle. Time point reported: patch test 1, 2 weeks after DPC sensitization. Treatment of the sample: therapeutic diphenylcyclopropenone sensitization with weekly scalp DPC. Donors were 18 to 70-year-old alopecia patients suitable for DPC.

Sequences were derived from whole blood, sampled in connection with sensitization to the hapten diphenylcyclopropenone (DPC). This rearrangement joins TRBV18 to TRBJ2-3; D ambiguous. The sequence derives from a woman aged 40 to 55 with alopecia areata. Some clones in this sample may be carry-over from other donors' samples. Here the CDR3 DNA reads TGTGCCAGCTCCCGCACAGATACGCAGTATTTT. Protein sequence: CASSRTDTQYF.